This entry features one T cell receptor beta chain sequence. This specimen comes from a study of shared clonotypes between healthy human individuals. The CDR3 contains 16 residues. CDR1 and CDR2 (germline): LGHNA, YNFKEQ. V lost 4 bases, J lost 1 base, and 5 bases stayed unmatched. Profiled with immunoSEQ multiplex PCR; TCRdb holds only in-frame clones, not every one. This sample yields about 470,000 clones, of which around 79% are seen a single time; about 13% belongs to the top ten. The TCR comes from a woman aged 40 to 50 in good health. Some clones in this sample may be carry-over from other donors' samples. Input material: PBMCs. The V call is TRBV4-2, the J call TRBJ2-3, with TRBD2 matching 10 bases. The CDR3 nucleotides are TGTGCCAGCAGCCCACACGGGACTAGCGGCACAGATACGCAGTATTTT. Amino acid sequence: CASSPHGTSGTDTQYF.